What follows describes a single TCR beta chain. This sample is drawn from a study of Ad26.COV2.S vaccination and SARS-CoV-2 variants. Study context: Donor allocation was to the COV1001 Ad26.COV2.S trial arm. Into the muscle, Ad26.COV2.S was dosed once or twice, 56 days apart.

The germline V and J ends were trimmed by 6 bases and 2 bases, with 10 bases remaining between them. Germline V lookup: CDR1 MNHEY, CDR2 SVGAGI. This CDR3 is built from 14 residues. Profiled with immunoSEQ multiplex PCR; TCRdb holds only in-frame clones, not every one. Of over 400,000 clones in the sample, approximately 92% were seen once. Treatment of the sample: over 15 received Ad26.COV2.S at low or high dose, single or two shots; about 5 received placebo; per-sample allocation not given. Samples analyzed were those drawn on day 63 after the first vaccine or placebo injection. This receptor was obtained from a person between 18 and 60 years old who received the Ad26.COV2.S COVID-19 vaccine or a placebo. This rearrangement joins TRBV6-5 to TRBJ1-4, with D maybe TRBD1 (5 bases). The sample consisted of peripheral blood, taken in a trial of Ad26.COV2.S vaccine versus placebo. The CDR3 bases are TGTGCCAGCAGGCCGGGACTCACTAATGAAAAACTGTTTTTT. Translated, it gives CASRPGLTNEKLFF.